These 3 T cell receptor beta chains share one sample of origin, sequenced in a study of early T cells in non-severe SARS-CoV-2 infection. TCRdb redid the calling of the 5' RACE reads with MiXCR, one entry per CDR3 protein. The table shows some 98,000 distinct CDR3 sequences, with approximately 11% occurring only once. The sequenced sample consisted of whole blood. The receptor set was obtained from an adult who was a healthcare worker with PCR-confirmed SARS-CoV-2 infection or an uninfected control (not recorded which).

This clonotype was observed a few times. The rearrangement links TRBV3-1 to TRBJ2-1; TRBD1 aligns across 9 bases. The germline CDR1 and CDR2 sequences are LGHDT and YNNKEL (reference sequence). This CDR3 is 17 amino acids long. V lost 4 bases, J lost 0 bases, and 7 bases stayed unmatched. The CDR3, as DNA: TGTGCCAGCAGCCGGGACAGGGTTAGAAGCTCCTACAATGAGCAGTTCTTC. Residues: CASSRDRVRSSYNEQFF.

Many counts were recorded for this clonotype. The rearrangement links TRBV7-9 to TRBJ1-4, with unresolved D. Looked up from germline, CDR1 is SEHNR and CDR2 is FQNEAQ (reference sequence). This CDR3 comprises 16 residues. Between the trimmed V and J ends, which lost 2 bases and 4 bases, there was a span of 14 bases. DNA of the CDR3: TGTGCCAGCAGCTTACAGCGGAGTCCAGTTAATGAAAAACTGTTTTTT. Translating gives CASSLQRSPVNEKLFF.

This chain links TRBV29-1 with TRBJ1-4, with D maybe TRBD1 (6 bases). The V gene lost 5 bases and the J gene lost 8 bases, with 15 bases spanning the gap. The CDR3 has 13 residues. In germline, CDR1 is SQVTM, CDR2 ANQGSEA. As DNA, the CDR3 is TGCAGCGTTTATTGGGGGCGAGTGGAAAAACTGTTTTTT. Protein product: CSVYWGRVEKLFF.